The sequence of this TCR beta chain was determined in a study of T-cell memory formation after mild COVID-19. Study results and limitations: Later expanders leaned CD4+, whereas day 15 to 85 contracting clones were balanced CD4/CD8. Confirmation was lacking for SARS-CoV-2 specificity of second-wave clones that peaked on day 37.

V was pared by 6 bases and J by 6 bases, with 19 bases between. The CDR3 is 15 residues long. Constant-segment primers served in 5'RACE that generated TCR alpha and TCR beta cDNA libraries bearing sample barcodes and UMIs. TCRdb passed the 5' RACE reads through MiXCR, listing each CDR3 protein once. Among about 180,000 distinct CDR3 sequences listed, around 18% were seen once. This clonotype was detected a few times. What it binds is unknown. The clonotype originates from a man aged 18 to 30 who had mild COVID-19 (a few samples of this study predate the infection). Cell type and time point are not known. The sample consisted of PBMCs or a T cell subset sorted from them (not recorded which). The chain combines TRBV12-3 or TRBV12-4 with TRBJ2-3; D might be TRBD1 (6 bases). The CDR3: CASSSGTIEKDTQYF. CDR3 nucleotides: TGTGCCAGCAGCTCCGGGACAATAGAAAAGGATACGCAGTATTTT.